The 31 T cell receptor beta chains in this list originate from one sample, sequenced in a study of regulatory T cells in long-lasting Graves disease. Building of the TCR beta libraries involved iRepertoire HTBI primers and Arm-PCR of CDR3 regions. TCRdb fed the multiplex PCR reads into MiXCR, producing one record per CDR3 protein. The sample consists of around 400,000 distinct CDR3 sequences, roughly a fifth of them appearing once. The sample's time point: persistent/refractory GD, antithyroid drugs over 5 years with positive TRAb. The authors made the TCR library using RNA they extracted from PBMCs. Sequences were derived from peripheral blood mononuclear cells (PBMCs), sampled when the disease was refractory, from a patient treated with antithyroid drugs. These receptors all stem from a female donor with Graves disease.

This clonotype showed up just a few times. The CDR3 spells CASLSTGSEAFF. CDR3 DNA: TGTGCCAGCCTTTCGACAGGAAGTGAAGCTTTCTTT. The chain employs TRBV27 and TRBJ1-1; D is possibly TRBD1 (6 bases). Germline assignment: CDR1 MNHEY and CDR2 SMNVEV (reference sequence). V was cut by 8 bases and J by 7 bases, with 14 bases left in between. CDR3 length: 12 amino acids.

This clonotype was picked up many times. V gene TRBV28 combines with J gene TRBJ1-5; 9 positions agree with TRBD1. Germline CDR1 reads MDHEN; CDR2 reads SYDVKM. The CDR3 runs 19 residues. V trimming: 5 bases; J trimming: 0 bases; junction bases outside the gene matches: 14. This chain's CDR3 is CASSGLRDRVIYSNQPQHF. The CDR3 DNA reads TGTGCCAGCAGTGGACTCCGGGACAGGGTGATTTATAGCAATCAGCCCCAGCATTTT.

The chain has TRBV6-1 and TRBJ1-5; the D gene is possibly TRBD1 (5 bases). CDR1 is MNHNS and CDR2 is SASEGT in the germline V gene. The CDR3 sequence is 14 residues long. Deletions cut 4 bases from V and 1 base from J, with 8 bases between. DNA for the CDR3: TGTGCCAGCAGTGGGACACCAAGCAATCAGCCCCAGCATTTT. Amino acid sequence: CASSGTPSNQPQHF.

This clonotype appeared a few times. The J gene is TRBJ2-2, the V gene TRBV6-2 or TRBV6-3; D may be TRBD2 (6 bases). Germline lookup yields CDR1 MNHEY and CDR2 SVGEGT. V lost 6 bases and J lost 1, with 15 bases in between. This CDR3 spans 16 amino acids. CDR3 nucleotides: TGTGCCAGCAGAATACCGGGACTGGTGAACACCGGGGAGCTGTTTTTT. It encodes CASRIPGLVNTGELFF.

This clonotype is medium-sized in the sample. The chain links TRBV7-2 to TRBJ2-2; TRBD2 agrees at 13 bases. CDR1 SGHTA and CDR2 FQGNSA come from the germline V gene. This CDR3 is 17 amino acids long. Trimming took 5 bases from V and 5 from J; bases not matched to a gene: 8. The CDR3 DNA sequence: TGTGCCAGCAGCCCGGGACTAGCGGGGAGCCTAACCGGGGAGCTGTTTTTT. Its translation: CASSPGLAGSLTGELFF.

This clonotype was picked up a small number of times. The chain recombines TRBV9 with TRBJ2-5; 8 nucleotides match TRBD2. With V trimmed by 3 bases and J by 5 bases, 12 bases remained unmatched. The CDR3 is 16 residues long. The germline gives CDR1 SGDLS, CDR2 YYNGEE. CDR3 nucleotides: TGTGCCAGCAGCGCAGGAGCGGGAGAGGGACGGGAGACCCAGTACTTC. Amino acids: CASSAGAGEGRETQYF.

This CDR3 is CASSLPRTGRGELFF. CDR3 in DNA: TGTGCCAGCAGTTTACCCCGGACTGGTCGCGGGGAGCTGTTTTTT. The chain employs TRBV27 and TRBJ2-2, with a weak D call TRBD2 (5 bases). Germline CDR1 reads MNHEY; CDR2 reads SMNVEV (reference sequence). This CDR3 region has 15 residues. V lost 2 bases to trimming and J lost 7 bases, with 14 bases between them.

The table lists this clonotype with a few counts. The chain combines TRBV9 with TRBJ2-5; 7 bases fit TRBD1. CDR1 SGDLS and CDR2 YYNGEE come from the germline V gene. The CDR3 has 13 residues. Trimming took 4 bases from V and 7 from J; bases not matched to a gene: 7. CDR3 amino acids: CASSNRQGGTQYF. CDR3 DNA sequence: TGTGCCAGCAGCAACCGACAGGGCGGGACCCAGTACTTC.

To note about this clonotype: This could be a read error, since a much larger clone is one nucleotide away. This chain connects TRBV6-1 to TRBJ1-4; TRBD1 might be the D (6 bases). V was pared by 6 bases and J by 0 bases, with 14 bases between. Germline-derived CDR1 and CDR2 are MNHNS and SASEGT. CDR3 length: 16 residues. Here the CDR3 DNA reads TGTGCCAGCAGCCCGGGGGCAGTTGCAACTAATGAAAAACTGTTTTTT. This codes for CASSPGAVATNEKLFF.

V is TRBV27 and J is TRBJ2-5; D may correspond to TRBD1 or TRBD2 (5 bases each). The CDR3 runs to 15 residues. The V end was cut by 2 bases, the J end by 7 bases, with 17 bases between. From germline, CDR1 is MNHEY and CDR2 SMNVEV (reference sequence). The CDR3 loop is CASSLAGGDRGTQYF. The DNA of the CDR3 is TGTGCCAGCAGTTTAGCGGGTGGGGACCGCGGGACCCAGTACTTC.

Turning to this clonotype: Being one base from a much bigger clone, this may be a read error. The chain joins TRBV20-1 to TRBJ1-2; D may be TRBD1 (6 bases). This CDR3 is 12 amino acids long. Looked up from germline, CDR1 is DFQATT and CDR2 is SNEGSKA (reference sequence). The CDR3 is CSATPDRPGYAF. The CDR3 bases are TGCAGTGCCACACCGGACAGACCTGGCTACGCCTTC.

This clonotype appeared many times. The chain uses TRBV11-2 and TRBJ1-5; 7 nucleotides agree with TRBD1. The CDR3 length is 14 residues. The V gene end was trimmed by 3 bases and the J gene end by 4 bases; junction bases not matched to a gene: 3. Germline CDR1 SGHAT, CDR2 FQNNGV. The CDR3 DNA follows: TGTGCCAGCAGCTTCGCAGGGGGGAATCAGCCCCAGCATTTT. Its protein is CASSFAGGNQPQHF.

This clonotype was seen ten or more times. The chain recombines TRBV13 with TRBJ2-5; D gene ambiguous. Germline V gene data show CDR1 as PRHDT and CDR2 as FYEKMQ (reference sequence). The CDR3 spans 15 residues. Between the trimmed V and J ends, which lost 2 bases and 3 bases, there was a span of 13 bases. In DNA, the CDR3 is TGTGCCAGCAGCTTAATGACACGGACCAAAGAGACCCAGTACTTC. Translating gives CASSLMTRTKETQYF. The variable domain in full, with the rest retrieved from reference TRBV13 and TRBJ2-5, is AAGVIQSPRHLIKEKRETATLKCYPIPRHDTVYWYQQGPGQDPQFLISFYEKMQSDKGSIPDRFSAQQFSDYHSELNMSSLELGDSALYFCASSLMTRTKETQYFGPGTRLLVL.

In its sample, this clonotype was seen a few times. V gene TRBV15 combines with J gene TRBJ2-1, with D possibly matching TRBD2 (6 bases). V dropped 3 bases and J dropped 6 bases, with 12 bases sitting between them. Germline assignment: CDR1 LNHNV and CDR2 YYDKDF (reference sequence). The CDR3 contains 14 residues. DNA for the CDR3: TGTGCCACCAGCAGTACGACTAGAGCCAATGAGCAGTTCTTC. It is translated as CATSSTTRANEQFF.

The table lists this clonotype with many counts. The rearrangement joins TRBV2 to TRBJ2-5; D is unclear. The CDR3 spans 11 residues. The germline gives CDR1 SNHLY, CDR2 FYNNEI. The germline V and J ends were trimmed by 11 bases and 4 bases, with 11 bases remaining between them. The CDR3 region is CAPPPRETQYF. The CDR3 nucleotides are TGTGCCCCCCCGCCCAGAGAGACCCAGTACTTC.

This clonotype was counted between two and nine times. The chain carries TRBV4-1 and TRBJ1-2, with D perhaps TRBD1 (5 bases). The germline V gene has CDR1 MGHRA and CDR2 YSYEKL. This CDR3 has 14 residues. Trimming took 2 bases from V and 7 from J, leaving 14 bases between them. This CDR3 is CASSQLGVDSGYTF. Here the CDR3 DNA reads TGCGCCAGCAGCCAATTGGGGGTTGACAGTGGCTACACCTTC.

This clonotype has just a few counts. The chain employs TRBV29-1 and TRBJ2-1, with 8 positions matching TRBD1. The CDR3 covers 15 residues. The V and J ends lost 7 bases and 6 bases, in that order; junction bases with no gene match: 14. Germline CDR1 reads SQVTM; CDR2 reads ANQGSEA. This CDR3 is CSARGGTGNFNEQFF. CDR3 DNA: TGCAGCGCCCGAGGCGGGACAGGTAACTTCAATGAGCAGTTCTTC.

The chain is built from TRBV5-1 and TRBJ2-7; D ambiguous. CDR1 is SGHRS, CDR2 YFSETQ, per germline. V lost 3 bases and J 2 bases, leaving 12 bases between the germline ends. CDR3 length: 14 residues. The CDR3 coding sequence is TGCGCCAGCAGCTCCCGCGCTGATGCCTACGAGCAGTACTTC. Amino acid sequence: CASSSRADAYEQYF.

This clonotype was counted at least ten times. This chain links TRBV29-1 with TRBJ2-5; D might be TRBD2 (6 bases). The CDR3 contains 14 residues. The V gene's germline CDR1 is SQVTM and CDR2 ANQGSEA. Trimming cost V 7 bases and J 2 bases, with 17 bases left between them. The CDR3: CSAAGRLVQETQYF. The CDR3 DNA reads TGCAGCGCTGCGGGACGGCTGGTTCAAGAGACCCAGTACTTC.

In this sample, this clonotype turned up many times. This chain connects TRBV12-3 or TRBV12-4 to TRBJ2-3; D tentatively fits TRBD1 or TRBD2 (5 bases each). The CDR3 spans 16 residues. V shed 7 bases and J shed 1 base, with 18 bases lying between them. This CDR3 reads CASTKGAGKGTDTQYF. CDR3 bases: TGTGCCAGCACCAAAGGGGCGGGTAAGGGCACAGATACGCAGTATTTT.

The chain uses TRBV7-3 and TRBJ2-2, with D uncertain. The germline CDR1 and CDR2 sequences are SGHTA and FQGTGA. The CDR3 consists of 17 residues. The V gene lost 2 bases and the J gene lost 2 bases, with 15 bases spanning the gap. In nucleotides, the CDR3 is TGTGCCAGCAGCTTAGATGAGGAGAGAACCAACACCGGGGAGCTGTTTTTT. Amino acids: CASSLDEERTNTGELFF.

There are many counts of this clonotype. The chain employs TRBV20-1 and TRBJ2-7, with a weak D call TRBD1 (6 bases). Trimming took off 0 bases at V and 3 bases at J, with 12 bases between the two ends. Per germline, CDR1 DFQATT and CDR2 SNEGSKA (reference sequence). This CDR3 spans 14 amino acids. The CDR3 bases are TGCAGTGCTAGAGATGAACTAGGGGGCTACGAGCAGTACTTC. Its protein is CSARDELGGYEQYF.

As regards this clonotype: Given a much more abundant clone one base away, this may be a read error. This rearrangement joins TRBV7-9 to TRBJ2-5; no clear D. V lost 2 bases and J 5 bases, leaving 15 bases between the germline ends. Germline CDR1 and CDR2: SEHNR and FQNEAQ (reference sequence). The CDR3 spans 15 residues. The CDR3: CASSLSSVGGETQYF. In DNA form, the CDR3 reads TGTGCCAGCAGCTTATCTTCAGTGGGTGGGGAGACCCAGTACTTC. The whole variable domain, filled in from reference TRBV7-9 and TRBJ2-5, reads DTGVSQNPRHKITKRGQNVTFRCDPISEHNRLYWYRQTLGQGPEFLTYFQNEAQLEKSRLLSDRFSAERPKGSFSTLEIQRTEQGDSAMYLCASSLSSVGGETQYFGPGTRLLVL.

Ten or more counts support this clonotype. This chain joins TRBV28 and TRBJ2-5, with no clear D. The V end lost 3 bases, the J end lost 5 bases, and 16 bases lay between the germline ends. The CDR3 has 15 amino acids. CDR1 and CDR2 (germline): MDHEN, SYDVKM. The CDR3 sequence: CASSFSMGHGETQYF. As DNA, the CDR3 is TGTGCCAGCAGTTTCAGCATGGGCCACGGGGAGACCCAGTACTTC.

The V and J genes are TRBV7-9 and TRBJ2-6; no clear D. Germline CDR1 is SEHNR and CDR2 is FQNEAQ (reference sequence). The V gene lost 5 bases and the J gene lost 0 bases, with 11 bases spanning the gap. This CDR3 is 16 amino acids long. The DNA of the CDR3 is TGTGCCAGCAGCCCTCAAGTTCTCTCTGGGGCCAACGTCCTGACTTTC. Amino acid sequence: CASSPQVLSGANVLTF.

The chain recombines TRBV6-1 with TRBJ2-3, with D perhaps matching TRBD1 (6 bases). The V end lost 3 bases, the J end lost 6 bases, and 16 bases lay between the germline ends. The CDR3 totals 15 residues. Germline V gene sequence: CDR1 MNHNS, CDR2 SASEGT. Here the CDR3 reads CASSERTGLWDTQYF. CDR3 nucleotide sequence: TGTGCCAGCAGTGAGCGAACAGGGCTATGGGATACGCAGTATTTT.

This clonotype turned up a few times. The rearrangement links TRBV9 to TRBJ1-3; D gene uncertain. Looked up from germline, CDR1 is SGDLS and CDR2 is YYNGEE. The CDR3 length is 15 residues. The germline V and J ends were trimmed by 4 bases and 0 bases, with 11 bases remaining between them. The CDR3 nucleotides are TGTGCCAGCAGCTCCCGGACGGCCTCTGGAAACACCATATATTTT. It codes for CASSSRTASGNTIYF.

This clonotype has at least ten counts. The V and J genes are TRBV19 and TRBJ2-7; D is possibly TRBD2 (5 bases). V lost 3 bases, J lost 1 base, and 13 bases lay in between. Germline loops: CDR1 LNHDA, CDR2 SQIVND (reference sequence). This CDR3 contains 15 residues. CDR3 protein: CASSMRAGGSYEQYF. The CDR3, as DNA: TGTGCCAGTAGTATGCGCGCGGGTGGATCCTACGAGCAGTACTTC. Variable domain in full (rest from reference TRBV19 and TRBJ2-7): DGGITQSPKYLFRKEGQNVTLSCEQNLNHDAMYWYRQDPGQGLRLIYYSQIVNDFQKGDIAEGYSVSREKKESFPLTVTSAQKNPTAFYLCASSMRAGGSYEQYFGPGTRLTVT.

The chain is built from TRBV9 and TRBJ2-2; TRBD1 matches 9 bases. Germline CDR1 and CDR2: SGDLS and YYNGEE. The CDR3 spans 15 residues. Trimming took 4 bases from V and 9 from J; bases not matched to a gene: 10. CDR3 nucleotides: TGTGCCAGCAGCTATGGGACAGGGCCCACATGGGAGCTGTTTTTT. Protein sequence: CASSYGTGPTWELFF.

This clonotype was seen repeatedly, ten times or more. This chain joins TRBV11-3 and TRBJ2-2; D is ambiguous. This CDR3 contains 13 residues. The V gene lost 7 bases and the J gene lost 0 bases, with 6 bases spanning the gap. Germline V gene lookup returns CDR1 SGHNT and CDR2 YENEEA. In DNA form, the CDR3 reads TGTGCCAGCAAAACAGCGAACACCGGGGAGCTGTTTTTT. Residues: CASKTANTGELFF.

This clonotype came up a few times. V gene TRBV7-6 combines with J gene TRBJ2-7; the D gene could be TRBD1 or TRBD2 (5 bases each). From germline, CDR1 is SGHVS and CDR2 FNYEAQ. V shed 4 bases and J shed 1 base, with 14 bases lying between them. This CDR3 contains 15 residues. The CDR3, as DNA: TGTGCCAGCAGCTCGGGGCGGATGAGTTCCTACGAGCAGTACTTC. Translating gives CASSSGRMSSYEQYF.